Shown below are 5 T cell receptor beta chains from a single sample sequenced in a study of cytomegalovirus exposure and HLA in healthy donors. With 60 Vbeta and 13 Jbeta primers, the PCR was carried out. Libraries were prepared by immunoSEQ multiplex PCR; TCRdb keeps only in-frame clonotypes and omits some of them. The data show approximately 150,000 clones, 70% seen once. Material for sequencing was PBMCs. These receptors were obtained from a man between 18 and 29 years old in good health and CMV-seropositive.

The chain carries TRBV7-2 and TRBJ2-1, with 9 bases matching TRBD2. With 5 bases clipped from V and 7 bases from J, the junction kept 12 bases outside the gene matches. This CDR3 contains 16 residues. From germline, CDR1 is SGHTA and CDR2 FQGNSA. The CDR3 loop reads CASSPARSLAGNEQFF. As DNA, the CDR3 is TGTGCCAGCAGCCCCGCACGGTCCCTAGCGGGGAATGAGCAGTTCTTC.

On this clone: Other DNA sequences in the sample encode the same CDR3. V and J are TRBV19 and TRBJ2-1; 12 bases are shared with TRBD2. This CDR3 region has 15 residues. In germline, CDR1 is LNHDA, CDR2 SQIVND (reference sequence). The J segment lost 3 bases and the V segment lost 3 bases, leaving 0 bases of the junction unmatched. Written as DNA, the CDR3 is TGTGCCAGTAGTATGACTAGCGGGAGCTACAATGAGCAGTTCTTC. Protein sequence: CASSMTSGSYNEQFF.

The DNA for the CDR3 is TGTGCCAGCAGTCGGACTAGCGCAGAGACCCAGTACTTC. Amino acid sequence: CASSRTSAETQYF. The chain couples TRBV11-1 to TRBJ2-5; 9 nucleotides line up with TRBD2. CDR3 size: 13 residues. Germline V CDR1 and CDR2: SGHAT, FQDESV (reference sequence). V lost 6 bases and J lost 4; bases outside the gene matches: 3.

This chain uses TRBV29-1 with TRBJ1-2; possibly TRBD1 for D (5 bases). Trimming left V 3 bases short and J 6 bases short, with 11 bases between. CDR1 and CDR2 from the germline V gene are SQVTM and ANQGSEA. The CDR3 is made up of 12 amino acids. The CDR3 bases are TGCAGCGTTGAGGGGGGAATACATGGCTACACCTTC. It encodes CSVEGGIHGYTF.

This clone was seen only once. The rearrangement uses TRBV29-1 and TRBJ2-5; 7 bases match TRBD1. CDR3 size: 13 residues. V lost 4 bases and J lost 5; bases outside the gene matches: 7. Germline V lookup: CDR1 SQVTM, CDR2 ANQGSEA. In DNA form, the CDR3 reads TGCAGCGTTGGGAAAAGGGGGCAGGAGACCCAGTACTTC. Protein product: CSVGKRGQETQYF.